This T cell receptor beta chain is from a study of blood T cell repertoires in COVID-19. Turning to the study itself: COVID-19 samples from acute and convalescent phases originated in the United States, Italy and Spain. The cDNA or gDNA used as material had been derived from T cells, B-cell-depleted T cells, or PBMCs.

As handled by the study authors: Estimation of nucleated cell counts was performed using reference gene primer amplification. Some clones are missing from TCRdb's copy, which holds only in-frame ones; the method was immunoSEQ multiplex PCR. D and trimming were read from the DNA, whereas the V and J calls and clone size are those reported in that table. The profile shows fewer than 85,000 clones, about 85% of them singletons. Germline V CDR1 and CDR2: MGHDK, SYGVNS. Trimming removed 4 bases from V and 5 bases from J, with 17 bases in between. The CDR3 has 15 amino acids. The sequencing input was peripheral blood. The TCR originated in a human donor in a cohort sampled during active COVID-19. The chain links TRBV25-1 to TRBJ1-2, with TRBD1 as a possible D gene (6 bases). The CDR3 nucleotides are TGTGCCAGCAGTGCAAGGGACACCGGTGTTTATGGCTACACCTTC. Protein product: CASSARDTGVYGYTF.